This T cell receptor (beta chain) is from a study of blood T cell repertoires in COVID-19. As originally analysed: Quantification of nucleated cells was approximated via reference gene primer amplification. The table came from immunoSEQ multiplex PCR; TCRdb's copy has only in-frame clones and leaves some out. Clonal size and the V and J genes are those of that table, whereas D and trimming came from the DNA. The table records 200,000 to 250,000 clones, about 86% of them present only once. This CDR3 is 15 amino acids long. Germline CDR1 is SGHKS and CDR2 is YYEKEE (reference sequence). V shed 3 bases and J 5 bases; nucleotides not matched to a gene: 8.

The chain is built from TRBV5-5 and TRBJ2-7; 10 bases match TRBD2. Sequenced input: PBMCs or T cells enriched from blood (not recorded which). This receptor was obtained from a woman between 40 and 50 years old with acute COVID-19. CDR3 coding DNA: TGTGCCAGCAGCTCCTCTAGCGGGAGAGCCCACGAGCAGTACTTC. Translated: CASSSSSGRAHEQYF.